Presented here are 10 T cell receptor beta chains from one specimen sequenced in a study of OX40 agonist ivuxolimab in advanced cancers. Generated by immunoSEQ multiplex PCR, the TCRdb table keeps only in-frame clones and is missing some. The sample contains nearly 55,000 clones, 80% to 90% of which appear only once. The sequenced sample was CD4+ or CD8+ T cells sorted from blood, obtained in a trial of the OX40 agonist ivuxolimab. Every receptor here comes from an adult with an advanced solid tumor such as melanoma, head and neck, liver or kidney cancer.

The chain has TRBV5-6 and TRBJ2-6; possibly TRBD1 for D (6 bases). Germline CDR1 reads SGHDT; CDR2 reads YYEEEE. The V gene lost 3 bases and the J gene lost 4 bases, with 14 bases spanning the gap. CDR3 length equals 16 residues. Written as DNA, the CDR3 is TGTGCCAGCAGCTCCCCAGGGGCCATAGGGGCCAACGTCCTGACTTTC. Its protein is CASSSPGAIGANVLTF.

The V gene is TRBV30, the J gene TRBJ1-1, with a weak D call TRBD1 (5 bases). The CDR3 totals 13 residues. The germline CDR1 and CDR2 sequences are GTSNPN and SVGIG (reference sequence). Trimming pared 2 bases from V and 6 bases from J, leaving 13 bases between. CDR3 in DNA: TGTGCCTGGAGTAGGCAAGGGGTCGCTGAAGCTTTCTTT. Residues: CAWSRQGVAEAFF.

The chain employs TRBV30 and TRBJ1-4, with 7 bases identical to TRBD1. This CDR3 is 14 amino acids long. V lost 7 bases to trimming and J lost 7 bases; unmatched junction nucleotides: 12. Germline CDR1 reads GTSNPN; CDR2 reads SVGIG (reference sequence). The CDR3 sequence: CASKDRVVGEKLFF. Here the CDR3 DNA reads TGTGCCTCGAAAGACAGGGTGGTCGGTGAAAAACTGTTTTTT.

The table lists this clone with a count of one. V is TRBV6-1 and J is TRBJ2-7; TRBD1 aligns across 8 bases. The germline CDR1 and CDR2 sequences are MNHNS and SASEGT. J lost 4 bases, V lost 10 bases, and 12 bases had no gene match. The CDR3 totals 14 residues. The CDR3 is CATTNRQGAYEQYF. The CDR3 bases are TGTGCCACAACAAATCGGCAGGGGGCATACGAGCAGTACTTC.

The V call is TRBV5-1, the J call TRBJ1-5, with no clear D. The CDR3 totals 15 residues. Germline V gene sequence: CDR1 SGHRS, CDR2 YFSETQ. Trimming took 5 bases from V and 0 from J, leaving 12 bases between them. The CDR3 nucleotides are TGCGCCAGCAGTTTTGACGGCTATAGCAATCAGCCCCAGCATTTT. Translating gives CASSFDGYSNQPQHF.

V is TRBV19 and J is TRBJ1-5; D is undetermined. Germline V lookup: CDR1 LNHDA, CDR2 SQIVND (reference sequence). Trimming took off 7 bases at V and 5 bases at J, with 15 bases between the two ends. This CDR3 contains 14 residues. As DNA, the CDR3 is TGTGCCAGTACCCCTCGAGGATTGGATCAGCCCCAGCATTTT. As protein: CASTPRGLDQPQHF.

V and J are TRBV27 and TRBJ2-7; possibly TRBD1 or TRBD2 for D (6 bases each). Germline V lookup: CDR1 MNHEY, CDR2 SMNVEV (reference sequence). V lost 6 bases to trimming and J lost 6 bases, with 21 bases between them. This CDR3 comprises 15 residues. DNA of the CDR3: TGTGCCAGCAGCCCAGGATGGGGGGCGCAGGGCGAGCAGTACTTC. Protein sequence: CASSPGWGAQGEQYF.

J is TRBJ1-4 and V is TRBV7-6; no clear D. The germline V gene encodes CDR1 SGHVS and CDR2 FNYEAQ. CDR3 length: 15 residues. The V end lost 3 bases, the J end lost 0 bases, and 8 bases lay between the germline ends. The CDR3 is CASSLRTATNEKLFF. In DNA form, the CDR3 reads TGTGCCAGCAGCTTGCGGACTGCAACTAATGAAAAACTGTTTTTT.

This clone came up once. The CDR3 nucleotides are TGTGCCAGCAGCAACGGACGGGCCTTGTACTTC. Amino acids: CASSNGRALYF. This rearrangement joins TRBV2 to TRBJ2-5; unclear D gene. CDR1 is SNHLY and CDR2 is FYNNEI in the germline V gene. Trimming removed 6 bases from V and 13 bases from J, with 15 bases in between. This CDR3 is 11 amino acids long.

This rearrangement joins TRBV7-2 to TRBJ1-2; D call uncertain. The V gene's germline CDR1 is SGHTA and CDR2 FQGNSA. The CDR3 has 13 residues. V was clipped by 4 bases and J by 5 bases, with 11 bases between them. Written as DNA, the CDR3 is TGTGCCAGCAGCTCTACAGTGGGATATGGCTACACCTTC. Its translation: CASSSTVGYGYTF. The whole variable domain, filled in from reference TRBV7-2 and TRBJ1-2, reads GAGVSQSPSNKVTEKGKDVELRCDPISGHTALYWYRQSLGQGLEFLIYFQGNSAPDKSGLPSDRFSAERTGGSVSTLTIQRTQQEDSAVYLCASSSTVGYGYTFGSGTRLTVV.